One sample yielded the 9 T cell receptor beta chains listed below, sequenced in a study of shared clonotypes between healthy human individuals. The assay was immunoSEQ multiplex PCR, and TCRdb's table has in-frame clones only and misses some. The profile shows over 400,000 clones, approximately 95% of them singletons. The sequencing sample was made of naive CD4+ T cells sorted from blood. As for subset: CD45RA+ positively selected. Every receptor here comes from a woman under 40 in good health.

The rearrangement joins TRBV6-5 to TRBJ2-3; D may be TRBD2 (6 bases). V was cut by 11 bases and J by 0 bases, with 12 bases left in between. This CDR3 contains 13 residues. Germline lookup yields CDR1 MNHEY and CDR2 SVGAGI. CDR3 nucleotide sequence: TGTGCCCGCCGGGACTGCAGCACAGATACGCAGTATTTT. Protein: CARRDCSTDTQYF.

V and J are TRBV5-4 and TRBJ1-1; TRBD1 aligns across 9 bases. The CDR3 spans 14 residues. CDR1 is SGHNT, CDR2 YYREEE, per germline (reference sequence). V lost 1 base, J lost 3 bases, and 1 base stayed unmatched. The CDR3 sequence is CASSLRQGDTEAFF. The CDR3 bases are TGTGCCAGCAGCTTGAGACAGGGGGACACTGAAGCTTTCTTT. Using reference TRBV5-4 and TRBJ1-1 for the parts outside the CDR3, the full variable domain is ETGVTQSPTHLIKTRGQQVTLRCSSQSGHNTVSWYQQALGQGPQFIFQYYREEENGRGNFPPRFSGLQFPNYSSELNVNALELDDSALYLCASSLRQGDTEAFFGQGTRLTVV.

This clone was picked up one time. This same CDR3 is encoded by further DNA sequences in the sample. The chain couples TRBV19 to TRBJ2-3; 10 bases match TRBD2. This CDR3 region has 15 residues. Germline V gene sequence: CDR1 LNHDA, CDR2 SQIVND (reference sequence). The J segment lost 5 bases and the V segment lost 5 bases, leaving 7 bases of the junction unmatched. Here the CDR3 reads CASSGQREGQDTQYF. Here the CDR3 DNA reads TGTGCCAGTAGTGGGCAGCGGGAGGGCCAAGATACGCAGTATTTT.

The chain couples TRBV6-5 to TRBJ1-2, with TRBD1 matching 11 bases. This CDR3 is 15 amino acids long. V lost 6 bases, J lost 5 bases, and 8 bases stayed unmatched. Germline CDR1 is MNHEY and CDR2 is SVGAGI. This CDR3 reads CASRGGQGAVYGYTF. The CDR3 nucleotides are TGTGCCAGCAGGGGTGGACAGGGGGCTGTGTATGGCTACACCTTC.

The V gene is TRBV28, the J gene TRBJ2-7; D uncertain. Between the trimmed V and J ends, which lost 5 bases and 3 bases, there was a span of 11 bases. The CDR3 totals 13 residues. Germline CDR1 MDHEN, CDR2 SYDVKM. CDR3 DNA sequence: TGTGCCAGCAGTGATGAACCTATCTACGAGCAGTACTTC. Residues: CASSDEPIYEQYF.

V and J are TRBV19 and TRBJ2-7; D not certain. Trimming left V 6 bases short and J 4 bases short, with 16 bases between. The CDR3 sequence is 14 residues long. The germline V gene encodes CDR1 LNHDA and CDR2 SQIVND (reference sequence). Here the CDR3 DNA reads TGTGCCAGTAGCCTGGTTGGGGTTGGTTACGAGCAGTACTTC. It yields the protein CASSLVGVGYEQYF.

This clone was picked up one time. The chain is built from TRBV2 and TRBJ1-2; D not certain. The germline V and J ends were trimmed by 1 base and 4 bases, with 4 bases remaining between them. Germline V gives CDR1 SNHLY, CDR2 FYNNEI. CDR3 length: 12 amino acids. Here the CDR3 reads CASSEGSYGYTF. The CDR3 region has the DNA TGTGCCAGCAGTGAAGGGTCCTATGGCTACACCTTC.

The rearrangement uses TRBV11-2 and TRBJ2-7; D might be TRBD1 (6 bases). This CDR3 is built from 18 residues. V was cut by 0 bases and J by 8 bases, with 26 bases left in between. Germline lookup yields CDR1 SGHAT and CDR2 FQNNGV. CDR3 protein: CASSLEVGDKYPTGKQYF. Here the CDR3 DNA reads TGTGCCAGCAGCTTAGAGGTTGGGGACAAATACCCTACGGGCAAGCAGTACTTC.

V and J are TRBV2 and TRBJ1-5, with TRBD1 identical over 9 bases. This CDR3 spans 15 amino acids. Germline V gene data show CDR1 as SNHLY and CDR2 as FYNNEI. Trimming at V came to 3 bases and at J to 4 bases, leaving 4 bases not matched to a gene. The CDR3 sequence: CASSEDRGGNQPQHF. CDR3 in DNA: TGTGCCAGCAGTGAGGACAGGGGCGGAAATCAGCCCCAGCATTTT. The full variable domain, with the rest looked up from reference TRBV2 and TRBJ1-5, is EPEVTQTPSHQVTQMGQEVILRCVPISNHLYFYWYRQILGQKVEFLVSFYNNEISEKSEIFDDQFSVERPDGSNFTLKIRSTKLEDSAMYFCASSEDRGGNQPQHFGDGTRLSIL.